A selection of T cell receptor beta chains follows, all from one sample in a study of T cells in Graves' hyperthyroidism and ophthalmopathy. Via MiXCR, TCRdb re-called the multiplex PCR reads, giving one row per CDR3 protein. The repertoire includes 450,000 to 650,000 distinct CDR3 sequences, more than 13% of them detected once, and around 7% sits in the top ten. The sequenced material came from blood. These receptors were obtained from a woman aged 18 to 35 with Graves' ophthalmopathy. The CDR3 runs from the conserved cysteine through the conserved F or W. The D gene is left open where the match is weak. Size is omitted from some rows. Given values are once, few, many or a class for expanded clones.

clone_size	d_call	v_call	j_call	cdr3_nt	cdr3_aa
many	TRBD1	TRBV5-1	TRBJ2-5	TGCGCCAGCAGCGGCGGACAGGGGAATAAAGGGTCCCAGTACTTC	CASSGGQGNKGSQYF
NA	NA	TRBV6-2/TRBV6-3	TRBJ2-3	TGTGCCAGCAGTTGGACTGCCTCGGATACGCAGTATTTT	CASSWTASDTQYF
many	NA	TRBV28	TRBJ1-1	TGTGCCAGCAGTTTAGATGAGAACACTGAAGCTTTCTTT	CASSLDENTEAFF
few	NA	TRBV25-1	TRBJ1-2	TGTGCCAGCAGTGGATGGACCACGCTGGGAAGCTATGGCTACACCTTC	CASSGWTTLGSYGYTF
many	TRBD1	TRBV5-1	TRBJ1-1	TGCGCCAGCAGCCCCTTAGGGACAGGGACCTTCATGAACACTGAAGCTTTCTTT	CASSPLGTGTFMNTEAFF
NA	NA	TRBV4-1	TRBJ2-1	TGCGCCAGCAGGGGCGTTAGGAGCAATGAGCAGTTCTTC	CASRGVRSNEQFF
many	TRBD2	TRBV20-1	TRBJ2-7	TGCAGTGCTAGTCTGGCTAGCGGGAGGGGGGCCTACGAGCAGTACTTC	CSASLASGRGAYEQYF
NA	NA	TRBV28	TRBJ1-4	TGTGCCAGCAGTCCGTCACTTGCAACTAATGAAAAACTGTTTTTT	CASSPSLATNEKLFF
NA	NA	TRBV7-9	TRBJ1-6	TGTGCCAGCAGCTCCATTGACAGGAAGAATTCACCCCTCCACTTT	CASSSIDRKNSPLHF
NA	TRBD2	TRBV2	TRBJ2-2	TGTGCCAGCAGTGAAGGGCTAGCGGGAGGAGGCACCGGGGAGCTGTTTTTT	CASSEGLAGGGTGELFF
few	NA	TRBV7-2	TRBJ1-5	TGTGCCAGCAGCTTAGAAAGGATTACGGGGGAGCCCCAGCATTTT	CASSLERITGEPQHF
many	NA	TRBV5-1	TRBJ1-1	TGCGCCAGCAGCGTGCAGGGAAACACTGAAGCTTTCTTT	CASSVQGNTEAFF
many	NA	TRBV7-9	TRBJ1-4	TGTGCCAGCAGCTTAGGTCAGGGTGAGGAAAAACTGTTTTTT	CASSLGQGEEKLFF
NA	TRBD1	TRBV11-3	TRBJ2-5	TGTGCCAGCAGCTTATCAGGGGGAGCCACCCAGTACTTC	CASSLSGGATQYF
many	TRBD2	TRBV2	TRBJ2-7	TGTGCCAGCAGTGCAACTAGCGGGAGGCACGGCGAGCAGTACTTC	CASSATSGRHGEQYF
many	TRBD2	TRBV20-1	TRBJ2-1	TGCAGTGCGGCTCTAGCGGGAGGGGACAATGAGCAGTTCTTC	CSAALAGGDNEQFF
many	NA	TRBV12-5	TRBJ2-1	TGTGCTAGTGGTTTGATGGGGATGCGACTTAATGAGCAGTTCTTC	CASGLMGMRLNEQFF
few	NA	TRBV7-8	TRBJ2-1	TGTGCCAGCAGCACCGGCTTCTCCTACAATGAGCAGTTCTTC	CASSTGFSYNEQFF
many	NA	TRBV11-2	TRBJ2-7	TGTGCCAGCAGCTTAGGCAGTGACGAGCAGTACTTC	CASSLGSDEQYF
many	NA	TRBV7-3	TRBJ2-7	TGTGCCAGCAGCTTGGGCCGGATCAGCTCCTACGAGCAGTACTTC	CASSLGRISSYEQYF
few	TRBD2	TRBV20-1	TRBJ2-7	TGCAGTGCTAGATGGGGCGGGAGGGAGAACGAGCAGTACTTC	CSARWGGRENEQYF
NA	NA	TRBV12-3/TRBV12-4	TRBJ2-2	TGTGCCAGCACCCAAAACACCAGGGAGCTGTTTTTT	CASTQNTRELFF
many	TRBD2	TRBV2	TRBJ2-7	TGTGCCAGCAGTGAGGCGGGGAGGGACTACGAGCAGTACTTC	CASSEAGRDYEQYF
few	TRBD1	TRBV30	TRBJ2-7	TGTGCCTGTCGAACCGGGACAGGGTTCGACGAGCAGTACTTC	CACRTGTGFDEQYF
many	NA	TRBV7-2	TRBJ2-1	TGTGCCAGCCAGGCGGAACTAGGCTCCTACAATGAGCAGTTCTTC	CASQAELGSYNEQFF
many	NA	TRBV5-5	TRBJ1-2	TGTGCCAGCAGCTTGATGGCAGAGTCCTATGGCTACACCTTC	CASSLMAESYGYTF
many	NA	TRBV7-2	TRBJ1-1	TGTGCCAGCAGCCAACGGGCCTTGAACACTGAAGCTTTCTTT	CASSQRALNTEAFF
NA	NA	TRBV30	TRBJ1-5	TGTGCCTGGAGTGTCGGACAGACGAATGATCAGCCCCAGCATTTT	CAWSVGQTNDQPQHF
many	NA	TRBV28	TRBJ2-5	TGTGCCAGCAGTTTATGGCGACTGGGAAGAGAAGAGACCCAGTACTTC	CASSLWRLGREETQYF
many	TRBD1	TRBV2	TRBJ2-7	TGTGCCAGCAGTGACACAGGGGGCAGGTACGAGCAGTACTTC	CASSDTGGRYEQYF
many	NA	TRBV20-1	TRBJ2-1	TGCAGTGCTAGGGACAGAGGCGGGAGATTCTACAATGAGCAGTTCTTC	CSARDRGGRFYNEQFF
NA	TRBD1	TRBV9	TRBJ1-2	TGTGCCAGCACCCCTAGGTCAGGACAGGCGATCTATGGCTACACCTTC	CASTPRSGQAIYGYTF
few	NA	TRBV18	TRBJ1-4	TGTGCCAGCTCACCAAGGTTCCAGGGAGCAACTAATGAAAAACTGTTTTTT	CASSPRFQGATNEKLFF
many	TRBD1	TRBV24-1	TRBJ1-2	TGTGCCACCAGTGCCCCAGAGACAGGGAGCGATGGCTACACCTTC	CATSAPETGSDGYTF
many	NA	TRBV11-2	TRBJ1-2	TGTGCCAGCAGCCTCGGACGGGGAACTAACTATGGCTACACCTTC	CASSLGRGTNYGYTF
many	NA	TRBV7-2	TRBJ2-5	TGTGCCAGCAGCTTAGGGACGGGGCGATCAGAGACCCAGTACTTC	CASSLGTGRSETQYF
many	NA	TRBV30	TRBJ1-5	TGTGCCTGGAGTGTAGGGGGAAGAGAACAGCATTTT	CAWSVGGREQHF
many	TRBD2	TRBV28	TRBJ2-2	TGTGCCAGCTTTAGCGGGGACACCGGGGAGCTGTTTTTT	CASFSGDTGELFF
NA	TRBD1	TRBV19	TRBJ1-1	TGTGCCAGTAGTATATTAGGGACAGCCCCCGAAGCTTTCTTT	CASSILGTAPEAFF
few	NA	TRBV9	TRBJ1-2	TGTGCCAGCAGCGTAGACTTTGACAGCACCCGTCTTGTTGATGGCTACACCTTC	CASSVDFDSTRLVDGYTF
NA	NA	TRBV28	TRBJ1-6	TGTGCCACCTCTCCACGGGGGAGCTCCTATAATTCACCCCTCCACTTT	CATSPRGSSYNSPLHF
few	NA	TRBV12-5	TRBJ1-1	TGTGCTAGTGCTAACCGCCGGACAGCTATGAACACTGAAGCTTTCTTT	CASANRRTAMNTEAFF
NA	TRBD2	TRBV12-3/TRBV12-4	TRBJ2-1	TGTGCCAGCACCCGATACCCCTCGGGACTAGCGGGAGATGAGCAGTTCTTC	CASTRYPSGLAGDEQFF
few	NA	TRBV7-9	TRBJ2-5	TGTGCCAGCAGCTTAGCAGGACTAACGATGTACCAAGAGACCCAGTACTTC	CASSLAGLTMYQETQYF